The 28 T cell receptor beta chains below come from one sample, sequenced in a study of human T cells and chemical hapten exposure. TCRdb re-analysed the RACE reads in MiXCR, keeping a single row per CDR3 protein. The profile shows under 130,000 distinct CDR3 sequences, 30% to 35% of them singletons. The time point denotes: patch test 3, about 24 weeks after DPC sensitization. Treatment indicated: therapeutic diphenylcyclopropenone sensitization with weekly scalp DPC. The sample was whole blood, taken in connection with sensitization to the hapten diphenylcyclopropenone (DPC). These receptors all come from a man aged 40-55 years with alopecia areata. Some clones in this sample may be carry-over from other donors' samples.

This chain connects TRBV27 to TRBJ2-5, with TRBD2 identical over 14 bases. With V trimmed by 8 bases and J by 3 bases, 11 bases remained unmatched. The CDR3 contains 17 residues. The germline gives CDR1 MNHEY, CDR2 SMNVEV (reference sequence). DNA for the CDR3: TGTGCCAGCGGACGACTAGCGGGAGGGCCGAGGGAAGAGACCCAGTACTTC. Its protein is CASGRLAGGPREETQYF.

In nucleotides, the CDR3 is TGCGCCAGCAGCGTTTCGGCTAGCGGGAGTCGAGAGACCCAGTACTTC. This translates into CASSVSASGSRETQYF. The chain carries TRBV4-1 and TRBJ2-5, with 10 bases fitting TRBD2. CDR3 length: 16 amino acids. Trimming at V came to 5 bases and at J to 4 bases, leaving 10 bases not matched to a gene. The germline V gene encodes CDR1 MGHRA and CDR2 YSYEKL.

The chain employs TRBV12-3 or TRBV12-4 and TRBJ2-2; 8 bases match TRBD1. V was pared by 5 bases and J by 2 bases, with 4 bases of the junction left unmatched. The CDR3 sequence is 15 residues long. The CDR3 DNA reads TGTGCCAGCAGTGAGGACAGGGCAAACACCGGGGAGCTGTTTTTT. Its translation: CASSEDRANTGELFF.

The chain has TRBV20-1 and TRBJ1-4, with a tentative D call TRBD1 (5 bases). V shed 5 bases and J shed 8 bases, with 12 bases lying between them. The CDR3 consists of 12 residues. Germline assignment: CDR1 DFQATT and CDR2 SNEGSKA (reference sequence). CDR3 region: CSAGNRREKLFF. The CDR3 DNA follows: TGCAGTGCTGGGAACAGGCGAGAAAAACTGTTTTTT.

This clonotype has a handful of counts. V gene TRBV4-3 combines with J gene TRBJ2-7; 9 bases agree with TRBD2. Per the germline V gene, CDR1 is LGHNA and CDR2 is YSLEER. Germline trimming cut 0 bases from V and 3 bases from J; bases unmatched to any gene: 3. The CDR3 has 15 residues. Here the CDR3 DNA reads TGCGCCAGCAGCCAAGAGTCTAGCGGGGACTACGAGCAGTACTTC. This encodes CASSQESSGDYEQYF.

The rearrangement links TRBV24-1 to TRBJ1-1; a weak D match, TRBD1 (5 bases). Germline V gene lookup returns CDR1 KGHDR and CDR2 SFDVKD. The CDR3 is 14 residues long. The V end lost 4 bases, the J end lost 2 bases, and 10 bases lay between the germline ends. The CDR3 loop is CATSDPDSNTEAFF. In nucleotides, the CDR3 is TGTGCCACCAGTGACCCTGACAGTAACACTGAAGCTTTCTTT.

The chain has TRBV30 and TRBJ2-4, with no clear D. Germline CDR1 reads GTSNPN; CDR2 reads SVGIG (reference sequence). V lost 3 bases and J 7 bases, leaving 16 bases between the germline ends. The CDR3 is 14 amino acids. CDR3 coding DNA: TGTGCCTGGAGCGACAATCGACCTCCCAACATTCAGTACTTC. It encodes CAWSDNRPPNIQYF. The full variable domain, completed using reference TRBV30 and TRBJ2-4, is SQTIHQWPATLVQPVGSPLSLECTVEGTSNPNLYWYRQAAGRGLQLLFYSVGIGQISSEVPQNLSASRPQDRQFILSSKKLLLSDSGFYLCAWSDNRPPNIQYFGAGTRLSVL.

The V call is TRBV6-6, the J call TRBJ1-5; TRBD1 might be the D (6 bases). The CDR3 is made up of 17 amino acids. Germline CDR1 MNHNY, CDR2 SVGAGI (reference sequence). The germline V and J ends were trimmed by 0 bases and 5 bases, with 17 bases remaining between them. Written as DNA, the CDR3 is TGTGCCAGCAGTTACTCGATGGGGGGCAGGCCTGATCAGCCCCAGCATTTT. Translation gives CASSYSMGGRPDQPQHF.

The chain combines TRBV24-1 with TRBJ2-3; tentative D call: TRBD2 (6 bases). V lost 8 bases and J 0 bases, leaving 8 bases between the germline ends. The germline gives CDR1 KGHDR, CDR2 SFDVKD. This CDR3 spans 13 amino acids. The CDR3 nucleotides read TGTGCCACCAAAGCGGGTAGCACAGATACGCAGTATTTT. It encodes CATKAGSTDTQYF.

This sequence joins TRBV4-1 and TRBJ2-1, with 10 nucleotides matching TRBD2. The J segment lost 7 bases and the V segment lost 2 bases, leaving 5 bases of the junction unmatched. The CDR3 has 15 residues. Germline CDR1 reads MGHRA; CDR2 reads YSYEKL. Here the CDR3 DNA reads TGCGCCAGCAGCCAATCTAGCGGGAGTTTTAATGAGCAGTTCTTC. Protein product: CASSQSSGSFNEQFF.

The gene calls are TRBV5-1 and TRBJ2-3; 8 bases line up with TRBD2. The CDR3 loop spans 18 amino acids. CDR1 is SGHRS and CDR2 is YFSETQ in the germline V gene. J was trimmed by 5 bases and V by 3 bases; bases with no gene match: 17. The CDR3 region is CASSSSTVAGRRGDTQYF. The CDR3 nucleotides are TGCGCCAGCAGCTCCTCGACCGTAGCGGGAAGGAGGGGAGATACGCAGTATTTT.

This CDR3 reads CASIADRDTGGYTF. DNA of the CDR3: TGTGCCAGCATTGCGGACAGGGATACGGGTGGCTACACCTTC. The chain links TRBV6-2 or TRBV6-3 to TRBJ1-2, with 8 bases lining up with TRBD1. Germline trimming cut 7 bases from V and 7 bases from J; bases unmatched to any gene: 11. The CDR3 covers 14 residues. Germline CDR1 reads MNHEY; CDR2 reads SVGEGT.

The CDR3 coding sequence is TGTGCCAGCAGCCAACTGGACAGCAGGAACACTGAAGCTTTCTTT. This encodes CASSQLDSRNTEAFF. The V gene is TRBV14, the J gene TRBJ1-1, with D perhaps matching TRBD1 (6 bases). The CDR3 has 15 amino acids. CDR1 and CDR2 from the germline V gene are SGHDN and FVKESK. Trimming left V 2 bases short and J 1 base short, with 11 bases between.

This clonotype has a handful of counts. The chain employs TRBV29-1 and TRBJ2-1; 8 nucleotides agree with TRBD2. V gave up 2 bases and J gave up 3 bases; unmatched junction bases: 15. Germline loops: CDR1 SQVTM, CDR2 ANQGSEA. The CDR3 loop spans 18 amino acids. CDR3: CSVESYTKTGGNYNEQFF. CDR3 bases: TGCAGCGTTGAATCCTATACTAAAACGGGAGGGAACTACAATGAGCAGTTCTTC.

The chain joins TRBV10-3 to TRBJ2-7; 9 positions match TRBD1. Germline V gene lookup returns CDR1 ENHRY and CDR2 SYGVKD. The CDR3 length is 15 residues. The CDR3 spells CAISDPDRGSYGQYV. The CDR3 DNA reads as TGTGCCATCAGTGATCCCGACAGGGGGTCCTACGGGCAGTACGTC.

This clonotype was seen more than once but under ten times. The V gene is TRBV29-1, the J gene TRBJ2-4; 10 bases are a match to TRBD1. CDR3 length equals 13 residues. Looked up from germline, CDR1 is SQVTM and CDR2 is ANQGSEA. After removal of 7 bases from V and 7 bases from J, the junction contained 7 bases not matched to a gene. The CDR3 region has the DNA TGCAGCGGGATTTGGGACAGGGGTAACATTCAGTACTTC. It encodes CSGIWDRGNIQYF.

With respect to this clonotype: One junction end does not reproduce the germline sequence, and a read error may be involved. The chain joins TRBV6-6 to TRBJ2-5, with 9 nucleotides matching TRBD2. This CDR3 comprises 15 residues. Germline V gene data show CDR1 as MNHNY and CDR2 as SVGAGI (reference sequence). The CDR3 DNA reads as TGTGCCAGTAGTTGGGGCGGGAGGGTTCCAGAGACCCAGTACTTC. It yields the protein CASSWGGRVPETQYF.

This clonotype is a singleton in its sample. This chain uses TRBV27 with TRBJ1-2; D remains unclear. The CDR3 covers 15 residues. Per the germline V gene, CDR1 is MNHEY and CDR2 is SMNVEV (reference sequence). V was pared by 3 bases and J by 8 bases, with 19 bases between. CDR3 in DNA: TGTGCCAGCAGTTTTAGGTCAGACGGGCTGGAAGGCTACACCTTC. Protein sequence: CASSFRSDGLEGYTF.

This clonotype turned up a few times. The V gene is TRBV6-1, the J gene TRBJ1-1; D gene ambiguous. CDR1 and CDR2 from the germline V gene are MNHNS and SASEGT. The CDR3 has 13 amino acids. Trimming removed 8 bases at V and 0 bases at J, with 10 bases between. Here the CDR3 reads CASRAVMNTEAFF. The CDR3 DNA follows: TGTGCCAGCCGAGCAGTCATGAACACTGAAGCTTTCTTT.

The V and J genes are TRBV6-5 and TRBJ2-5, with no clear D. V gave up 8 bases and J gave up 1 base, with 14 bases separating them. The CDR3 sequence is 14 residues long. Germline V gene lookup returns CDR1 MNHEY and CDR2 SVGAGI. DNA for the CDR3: TGTGCCAGCTCCCCCCCCGAAGCCCAAGAGACCCAGTACTTC. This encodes CASSPPEAQETQYF.

In DNA, the CDR3 is TGTGCCAGCACCATTAGGGGGAATGGGGGACGGGACGAGCAGTACGTC. Amino acids: CASTIRGNGGRDEQYV. V gene TRBV7-4 combines with J gene TRBJ2-7; D possibly corresponds to TRBD1 (6 bases). This CDR3 region has 16 residues. Germline V lookup: CDR1 SGHVT, CDR2 SQSDAQ. V lost 7 bases and J 5 bases, leaving 24 bases between the germline ends.

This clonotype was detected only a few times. CDR3 nucleotide sequence: TGTGCCAGCAGTTACTCGCCCGGAAACACCATATATTTT. Residues: CASSYSPGNTIYF. The chain recombines TRBV6-5 with TRBJ1-3; the D is unclear. Trimming removed 0 bases at V and 4 bases at J, with 4 bases between. Germline V gene data show CDR1 as MNHEY and CDR2 as SVGAGI. The CDR3 totals 13 residues.

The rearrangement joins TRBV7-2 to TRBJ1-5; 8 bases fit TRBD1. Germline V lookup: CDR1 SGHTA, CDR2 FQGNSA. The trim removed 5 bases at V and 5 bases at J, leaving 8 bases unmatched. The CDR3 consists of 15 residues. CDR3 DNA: TGTGCCAGCAGCGCAGACAGGGGTAACCATCAGCCCCAGCATTTT. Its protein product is CASSADRGNHQPQHF.

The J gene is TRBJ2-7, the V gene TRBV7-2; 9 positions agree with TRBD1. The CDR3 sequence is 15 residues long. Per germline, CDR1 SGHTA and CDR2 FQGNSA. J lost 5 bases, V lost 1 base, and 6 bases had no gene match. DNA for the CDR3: TGTGCCAGCAGCTTAGAGGGGACAGGGCGACACGAGCAGTACTTC. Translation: CASSLEGTGRHEQYF.

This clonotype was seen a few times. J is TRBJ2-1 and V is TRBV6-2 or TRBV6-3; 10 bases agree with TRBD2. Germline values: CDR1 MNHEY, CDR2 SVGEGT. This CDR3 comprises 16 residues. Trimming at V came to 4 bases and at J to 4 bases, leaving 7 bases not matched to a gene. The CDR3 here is CASSSLGLALYNEQFF. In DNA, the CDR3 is TGTGCCAGCAGTTCCTTGGGACTAGCGCTGTACAATGAGCAGTTCTTC.

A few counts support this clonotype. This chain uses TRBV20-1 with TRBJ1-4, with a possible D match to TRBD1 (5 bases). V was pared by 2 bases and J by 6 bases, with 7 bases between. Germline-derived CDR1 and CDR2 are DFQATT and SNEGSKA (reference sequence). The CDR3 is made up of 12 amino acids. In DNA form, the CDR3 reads TGCAGTGCTAGAACCAGGGATGAAAAACTGTTTTTT. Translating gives CSARTRDEKLFF.

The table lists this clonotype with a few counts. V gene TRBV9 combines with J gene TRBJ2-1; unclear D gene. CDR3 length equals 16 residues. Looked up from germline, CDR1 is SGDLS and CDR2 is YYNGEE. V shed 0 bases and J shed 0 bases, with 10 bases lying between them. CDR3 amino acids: CASSVGYTNSYNEQFF. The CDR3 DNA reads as TGTGCCAGCAGCGTAGGCTACACCAACTCCTACAATGAGCAGTTCTTC. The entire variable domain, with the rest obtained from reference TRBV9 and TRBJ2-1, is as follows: DSGVTQTPKHLITATGQRVTLRCSPRSGDLSVYWYQQSLDQGLQFLIQYYNGEERAKGNILERFSAQQFPDLHSELNLSSLELGDSALYFCASSVGYTNSYNEQFFGPGTRLTVL.

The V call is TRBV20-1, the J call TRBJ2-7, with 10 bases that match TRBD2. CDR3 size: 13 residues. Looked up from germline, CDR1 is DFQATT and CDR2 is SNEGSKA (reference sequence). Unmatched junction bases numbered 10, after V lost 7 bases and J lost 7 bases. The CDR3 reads CSVPRAGGGEQYF. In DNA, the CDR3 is TGCAGTGTTCCTCGAGCGGGAGGGGGGGAGCAGTACTTC.